The clone carrying this TCR beta chain was counted ten times or more. The sample is drawn from a study of CD8+CD57+ T cells in acquired aplastic anemia. Researchers used genomic DNA as the template to profile TCR beta VDJ and CDR3. TCRdb reprocessed the reads with MiXCR, giving one entry per CDR3 protein. The sample shows some 130,000 distinct CDR3 sequences, 41% of them seen only once. The CDR3 consists of 13 residues. The germline V gene encodes CDR1 DFQATT and CDR2 SNEGSKA (reference sequence). The sequence was collected from a human donor in good health, serving as a control. Sequenced sample: sorted CD4+, CD8+, or CD8+CD57+ T cells (not recorded which) from PBMCs. This chain links TRBV20-1 with TRBJ2-7; TRBD1 matches at 11 bases. Written as DNA, the CDR3 is TGCAGCCCCCGGGACAGGGGGACGGGCGAGCAGTACTTC. Its protein product is CSPRDRGTGEQYF.